Below, 11 T cell receptor beta chains from the same sample are listed, as sequenced in a study of beta chain features in type 1 diabetes. Of the isolated RNA, all was reverse transcribed, and so the sequenced material was expressed TCRB transcripts. This table comes from immunoSEQ multiplex PCR, and its TCRdb copy is limited to in-frame clones, with some not included. Here the sample spans fewer than 500,000 clones, around 13% being singletons. The sample taken for sequencing was naive CD4+ T cells from blood. These receptors were collected from a man aged 25-40 years in good health.

This chain joins TRBV13 and TRBJ2-5, with 11 bases matching TRBD2. V lost 6 bases and J lost 2; bases outside the gene matches: 5. The germline V gene has CDR1 PRHDT and CDR2 FYEKMQ (reference sequence). This CDR3 has 15 residues. CDR3 bases: TGTGCCAGCAGGGGGACTAGCGGAGGGCAAGAGACCCAGTACTTC. Translated, it gives CASRGTSGGQETQYF.

The rearrangement uses TRBV13 and TRBJ2-7, with D unresolved. Germline CDR1 is PRHDT and CDR2 is FYEKMQ (reference sequence). The V end lost 3 bases, the J end lost 3 bases, and 9 bases lay between the germline ends. The CDR3 spans 13 residues. The CDR3 is CASSFLYGYEQYF. CDR3 bases: TGTGCCAGCAGCTTCCTTTACGGCTACGAGCAGTACTTC.

This sequence joins TRBV9 and TRBJ2-3; D unresolved. V was clipped by 0 bases and J by 4 bases, with 9 bases between them. Germline assignment: CDR1 SGDLS and CDR2 YYNGEE. The CDR3 loop spans 14 amino acids. CDR3 DNA sequence: TGTGCCAGCAGCGTAGCGACACTCTCAGATACGCAGTATTTT. Its protein is CASSVATLSDTQYF.

This clone was detected only once. This chain joins TRBV5-1 and TRBJ2-5, with TRBD1 as a possible D gene (5 bases). V was shortened by 8 bases and J by 0 bases, with 17 bases between the two germline ends. Germline V gene sequence: CDR1 SGHRS, CDR2 YFSETQ. This CDR3 comprises 15 residues. CDR3 sequence (DNA): TGCGCCAGTGCTCGTCAGGGATCGTACCAAGAGACCCAGTACTTC. This gives the protein CASARQGSYQETQYF.

The CDR3 nucleotides read TGTGCCAGCAGCCGGGGGGTGCCCGGGGAGCTGTTTTTT. Translated, it gives CASSRGVPGELFF. The V and J genes are TRBV2 and TRBJ2-2, with 7 bases aligning to TRBD2. Trimming removed 6 bases from V and 6 bases from J; junction bases left unmatched: 4. The CDR3 runs to 13 residues. Germline V gene data show CDR1 as SNHLY and CDR2 as FYNNEI.

This clone has just a few counts. This sequence joins TRBV5-4 and TRBJ2-5, with D unclear. The CDR3 length is 13 residues. V was cut by 0 bases and J by 4 bases, with 7 bases left in between. CDR1 is SGHNT, CDR2 YYREEE, per germline (reference sequence). As DNA, the CDR3 is TGTGCCAGCAGCTTGGTGGGCGGAGAGACCCAGTACTTC. Amino acid sequence: CASSLVGGETQYF. The full variable domain, in which reference TRBV5-4 and TRBJ2-5 provide the parts outside the CDR3, is ETGVTQSPTHLIKTRGQQVTLRCSSQSGHNTVSWYQQALGQGPQFIFQYYREEENGRGNFPPRFSGLQFPNYSSELNVNALELDDSALYLCASSLVGGETQYFGPGTRLLVL.

This chain links TRBV27 with TRBJ2-5; no clear D. Trimming left V 4 bases short and J 7 bases short, with 13 bases between. The CDR3 is made up of 13 amino acids. CDR1 is MNHEY, CDR2 SMNVEV, per germline (reference sequence). The CDR3 is CASSSLSVGTQYF. Here the CDR3 DNA reads TGTGCCAGCAGTTCTCTTTCCGTCGGGACCCAGTACTTC.

About this clone: At the DNA level, this CDR3 is encoded by other sequences in the same sample as well. The chain carries TRBV29-1 and TRBJ2-7; 8 bases line up with TRBD1. Germline trimming cut 5 bases from V and 3 bases from J; bases unmatched to any gene: 6. This CDR3 contains 13 residues. Germline loops: CDR1 SQVTM, CDR2 ANQGSEA. The chain's CDR3 is CSVRQGQGYEQYV. The CDR3 coding sequence is TGCAGCGTTCGACAGGGGCAAGGCTACGAGCAGTACGTC.

This clone turned up a few times. The sample carries other DNA sequences with the same CDR3. The chain joins TRBV7-2 to TRBJ1-1; D uncertain. Germline V gene lookup returns CDR1 SGHTA and CDR2 FQGNSA. The CDR3 covers 13 residues. Trimming removed 3 bases at V and 1 base at J, with 6 bases between. CDR3 nucleotides: TGTGCCAGCAGCTTGGAAGGGAACACTGAAGCTTTCTTT. Encoded protein: CASSLEGNTEAFF.

The table lists this clone with a few counts. V usage is TRBV10-1 and J usage is TRBJ2-7; D perhaps matches TRBD1 (6 bases). The CDR3 is 13 residues long. Germline CDR1 WNHNN, CDR2 SYGVQD (reference sequence). V lost 3 bases, J lost 2 bases, and 8 bases lay in between. The CDR3 protein is CASSDGQTYEQYF. The CDR3, as DNA: TGCGCCAGCAGTGATGGACAGACCTACGAGCAGTACTTC.

This chain uses TRBV30 with TRBJ2-5; TRBD1 or TRBD2 may be the D gene (7 bases each). The V gene's germline CDR1 is GTSNPN and CDR2 SVGIG (reference sequence). V shed 0 bases and J shed 4 bases, with 21 bases lying between them. This CDR3 has 17 amino acids. The CDR3 protein is CAWSVRRGTAGGETQYF. CDR3 nucleotides: TGTGCCTGGAGTGTACGGCGGGGGACAGCCGGGGGAGAGACCCAGTACTTC.